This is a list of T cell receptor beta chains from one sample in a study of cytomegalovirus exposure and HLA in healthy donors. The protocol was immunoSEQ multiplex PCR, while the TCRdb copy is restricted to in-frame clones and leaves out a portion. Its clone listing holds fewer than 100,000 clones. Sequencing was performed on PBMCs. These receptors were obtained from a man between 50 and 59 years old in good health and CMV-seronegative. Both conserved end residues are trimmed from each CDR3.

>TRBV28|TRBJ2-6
ASSEIVNSGANVLT
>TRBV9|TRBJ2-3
ASSVALLTGDEVDTQY
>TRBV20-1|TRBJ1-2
SASQGYGYT
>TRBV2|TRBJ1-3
ASRTQGGTGGGGNTIY
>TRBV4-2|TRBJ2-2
ASSQGGVLNTGELF
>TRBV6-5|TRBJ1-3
ASSYSEPSSGNTIY
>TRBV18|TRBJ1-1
ASSPGQGVFMNTEAF
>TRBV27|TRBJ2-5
ASSSPLGSGGPQY
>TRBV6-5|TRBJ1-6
ASSKGTPSPLH
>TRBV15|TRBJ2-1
ATSKIGSGGSDEQF
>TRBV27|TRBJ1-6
ASTTFRQGLFNSPLH
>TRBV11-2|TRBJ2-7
ASGRGDRTYEQY
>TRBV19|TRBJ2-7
ASSTDSSSYEQY
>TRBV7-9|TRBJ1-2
ASSLEAGYGYT
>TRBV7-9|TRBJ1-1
ASSLEGAGTEAF
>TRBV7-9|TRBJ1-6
ASSVQGVNSPLH
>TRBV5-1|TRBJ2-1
ASSWGLAGGNEQF
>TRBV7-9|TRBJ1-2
ASSLAGQGYGYT
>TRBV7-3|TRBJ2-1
ASSSQLAANEQF
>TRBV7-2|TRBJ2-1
ASSDTGTGGNEQF
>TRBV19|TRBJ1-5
ASSQTGKRQPQH
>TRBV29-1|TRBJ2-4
SGGRENIQY
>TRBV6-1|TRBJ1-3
ASSEGQGKNTIY
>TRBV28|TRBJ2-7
ASNLAIAGEQY
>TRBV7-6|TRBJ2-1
ASSLMFKGDEQF
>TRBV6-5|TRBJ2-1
ASSYSTSGHNEQF
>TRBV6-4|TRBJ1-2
ASSGTDGSGYT
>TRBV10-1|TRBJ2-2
ASSDTGTIAGELF
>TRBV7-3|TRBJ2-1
ASSLLERELGFHEQF
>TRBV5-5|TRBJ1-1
ASSPGSFTEAF
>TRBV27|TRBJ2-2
ASSWDRGLPGELF
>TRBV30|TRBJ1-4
AWNVGQSNEKLF
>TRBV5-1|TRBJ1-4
ASSLLGALGEKLF
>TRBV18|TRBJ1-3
ASSPRDRSSGNTIY
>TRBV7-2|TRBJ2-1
ASSTDFSTHNEQF
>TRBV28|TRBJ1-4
ASLEGFRGEKLF
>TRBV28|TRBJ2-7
ASSPWTGSSYEQY
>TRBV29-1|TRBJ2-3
SVVRDRDSVRTDTQY
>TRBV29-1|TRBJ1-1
SVVPGQGSGTEAF
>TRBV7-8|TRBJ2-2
ASSLRLAGGTGELF
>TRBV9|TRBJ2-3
ASSTRLAGSTDTQY
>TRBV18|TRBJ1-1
ASSPQGGENTEAF
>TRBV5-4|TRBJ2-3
ASSFVGGDTDTQY
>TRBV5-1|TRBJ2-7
ASSYAGTVNYEQY
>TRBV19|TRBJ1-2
ASSMGTATIYGYT
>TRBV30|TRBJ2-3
AWIINSGTDTQY
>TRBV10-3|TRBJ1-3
AISDYSSGNTIY
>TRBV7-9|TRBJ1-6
ASSLGTGGDLNSPLH
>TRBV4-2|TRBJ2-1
ASSKVFDRGRNNEQF
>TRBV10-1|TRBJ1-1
ASSERGTEAF
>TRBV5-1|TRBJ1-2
ASSTTEDYGYT
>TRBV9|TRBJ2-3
APSTRDRGPLSADTQY
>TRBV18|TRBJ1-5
ASSPGEDQPQH
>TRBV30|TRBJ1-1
AWSENLEAF
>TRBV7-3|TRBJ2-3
ASSFRGGAGDTQY
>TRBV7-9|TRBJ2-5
ASSLVPGTGIETQY
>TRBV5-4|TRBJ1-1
ASQILGGQGETAF
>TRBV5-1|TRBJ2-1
ASRLAHADEQF
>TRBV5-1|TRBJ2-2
ASSRTGDTGELF
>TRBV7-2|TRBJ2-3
ASSRNRFTDTQY